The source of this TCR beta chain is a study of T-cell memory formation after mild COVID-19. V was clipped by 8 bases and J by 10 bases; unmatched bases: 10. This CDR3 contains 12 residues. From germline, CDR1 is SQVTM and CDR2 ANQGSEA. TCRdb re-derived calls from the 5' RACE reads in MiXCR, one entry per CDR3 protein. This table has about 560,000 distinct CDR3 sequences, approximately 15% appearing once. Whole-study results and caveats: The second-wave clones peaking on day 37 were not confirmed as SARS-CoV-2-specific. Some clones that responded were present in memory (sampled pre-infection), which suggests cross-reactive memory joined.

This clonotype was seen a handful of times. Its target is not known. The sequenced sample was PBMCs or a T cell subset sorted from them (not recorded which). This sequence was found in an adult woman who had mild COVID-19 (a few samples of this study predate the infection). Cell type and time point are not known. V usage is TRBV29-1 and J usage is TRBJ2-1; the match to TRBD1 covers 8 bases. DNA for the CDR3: TGCAGCTCTGGGACAGGTCCTAGGGAGCAGTTCTTC. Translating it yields CSSGTGPREQFF.